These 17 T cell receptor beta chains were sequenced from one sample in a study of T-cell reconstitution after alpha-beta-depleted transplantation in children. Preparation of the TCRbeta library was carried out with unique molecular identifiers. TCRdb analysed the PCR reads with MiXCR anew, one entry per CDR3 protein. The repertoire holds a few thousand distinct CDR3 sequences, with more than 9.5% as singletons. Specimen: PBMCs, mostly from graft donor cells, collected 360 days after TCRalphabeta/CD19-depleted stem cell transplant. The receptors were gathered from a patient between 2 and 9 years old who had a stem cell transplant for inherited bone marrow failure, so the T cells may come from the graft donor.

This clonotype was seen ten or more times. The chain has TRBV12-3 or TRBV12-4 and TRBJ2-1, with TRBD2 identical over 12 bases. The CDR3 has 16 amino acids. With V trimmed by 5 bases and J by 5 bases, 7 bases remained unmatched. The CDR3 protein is CASSPQLAGGDNEQFF. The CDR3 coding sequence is TGTGCCAGCAGTCCACAACTAGCGGGAGGTGACAATGAGCAGTTCTTC.

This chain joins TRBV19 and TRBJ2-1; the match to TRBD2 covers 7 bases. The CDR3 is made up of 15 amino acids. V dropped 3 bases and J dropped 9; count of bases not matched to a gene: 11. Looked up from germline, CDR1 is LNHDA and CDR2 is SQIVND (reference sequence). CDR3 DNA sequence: TGTGCCAGTAGTATTGTGAGCGGGATCGAGAGTGAGCAGTTCTTC. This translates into CASSIVSGIESEQFF.

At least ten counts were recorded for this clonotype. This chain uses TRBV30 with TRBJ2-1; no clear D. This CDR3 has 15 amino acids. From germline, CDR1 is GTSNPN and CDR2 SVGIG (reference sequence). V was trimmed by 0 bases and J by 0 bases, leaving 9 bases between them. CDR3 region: CAWSVRAVSYNEQFF. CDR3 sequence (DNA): TGTGCCTGGAGTGTACGTGCGGTCTCCTACAATGAGCAGTTCTTC.

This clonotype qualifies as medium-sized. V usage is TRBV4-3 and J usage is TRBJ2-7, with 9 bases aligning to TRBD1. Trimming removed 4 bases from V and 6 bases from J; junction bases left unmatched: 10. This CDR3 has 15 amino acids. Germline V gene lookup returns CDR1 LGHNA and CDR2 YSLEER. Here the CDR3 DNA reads TGCGCCAGCAGCCCCCTGACGGGACAGGGAACCGAGCAGTACTTC. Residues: CASSPLTGQGTEQYF.

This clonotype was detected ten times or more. The DNA of the CDR3 is TGTGCCTGGGGACCCCCTCGGTGGAACACAGATACGCAGTATTTT. This sequence encodes CAWGPPRWNTDTQYF. The chain carries TRBV30 and TRBJ2-3, with D uncertain. The CDR3 spans 15 residues. Between the trimmed V and J ends, which lost 5 bases and 2 bases, there was a span of 17 bases. Looked up from germline, CDR1 is GTSNPN and CDR2 is SVGIG (reference sequence).

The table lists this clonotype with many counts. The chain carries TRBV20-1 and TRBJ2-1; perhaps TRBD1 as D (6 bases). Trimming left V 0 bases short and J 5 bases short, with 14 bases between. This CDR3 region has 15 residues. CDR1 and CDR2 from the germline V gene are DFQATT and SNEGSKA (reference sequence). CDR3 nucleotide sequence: TGCAGTGCTAGAGATTACAGGGTAGGGGACAATGAGCAGTTCTTC. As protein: CSARDYRVGDNEQFF.

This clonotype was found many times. The CDR3 DNA follows: TGTGCCAGCAGTGGGACTGCTTCCTACGAGCAGTACTTC. This codes for CASSGTASYEQYF. This rearrangement joins TRBV6-6 to TRBJ2-7; D might be TRBD2 (6 bases). CDR1 and CDR2 from the germline V gene are MNHNY and SVGAGI (reference sequence). CDR3 length equals 13 residues. The V end lost 5 bases, the J end lost 1 base, and 9 bases lay between the germline ends.

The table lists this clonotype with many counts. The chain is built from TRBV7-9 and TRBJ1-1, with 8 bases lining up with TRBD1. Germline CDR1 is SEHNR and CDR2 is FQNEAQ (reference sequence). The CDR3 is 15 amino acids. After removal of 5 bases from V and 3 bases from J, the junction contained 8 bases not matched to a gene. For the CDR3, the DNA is TGTGCCAGCAGCCCCGGACAGGGTTCAGACACTGAAGCTTTCTTT. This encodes CASSPGQGSDTEAFF.

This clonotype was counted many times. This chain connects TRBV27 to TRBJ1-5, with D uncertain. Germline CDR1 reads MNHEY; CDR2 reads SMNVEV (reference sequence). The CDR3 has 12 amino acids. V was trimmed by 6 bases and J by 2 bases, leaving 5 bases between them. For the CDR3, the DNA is TGTGCCAGCAGACGGGGCAATCAGCCCCAGCATTTT. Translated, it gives CASRRGNQPQHF.

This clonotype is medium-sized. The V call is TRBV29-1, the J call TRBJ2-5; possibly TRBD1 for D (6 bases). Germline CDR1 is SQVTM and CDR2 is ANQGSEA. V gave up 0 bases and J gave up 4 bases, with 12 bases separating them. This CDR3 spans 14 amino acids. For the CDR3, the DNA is TGCAGCGTTGAAGACTGGGGGCGCCTAGAGACCCAGTACTTC. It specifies CSVEDWGRLETQYF.

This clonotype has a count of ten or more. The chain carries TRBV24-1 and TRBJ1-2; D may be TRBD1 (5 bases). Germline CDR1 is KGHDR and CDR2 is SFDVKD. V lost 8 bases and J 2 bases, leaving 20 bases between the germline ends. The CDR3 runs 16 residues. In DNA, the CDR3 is TGTGCCACCATGGCGTCCGGGAGGGACGGCAACTATGGCTACACCTTC. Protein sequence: CATMASGRDGNYGYTF.

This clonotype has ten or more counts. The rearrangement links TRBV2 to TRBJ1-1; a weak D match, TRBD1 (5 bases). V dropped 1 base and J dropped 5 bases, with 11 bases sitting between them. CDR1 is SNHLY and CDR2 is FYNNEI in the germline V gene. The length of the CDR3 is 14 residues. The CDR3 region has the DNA TGTGCCAGCAGTGAAGGCGGACGGGGGACTGAAGCTTTCTTT. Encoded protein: CASSEGGRGTEAFF. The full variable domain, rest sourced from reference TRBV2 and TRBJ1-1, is EPEVTQTPSHQVTQMGQEVILRCVPISNHLYFYWYRQILGQKVEFLVSFYNNEISEKSEIFDDQFSVERPDGSNFTLKIRSTKLEDSAMYFCASSEGGRGTEAFFGQGTRLTVV.

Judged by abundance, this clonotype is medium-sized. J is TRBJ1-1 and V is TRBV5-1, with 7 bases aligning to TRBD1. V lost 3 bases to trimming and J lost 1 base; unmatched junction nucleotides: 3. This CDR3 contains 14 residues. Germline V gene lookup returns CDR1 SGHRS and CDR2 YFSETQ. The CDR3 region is CASSSGQPNTEAFF. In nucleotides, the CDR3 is TGCGCCAGCAGCTCGGGACAGCCGAACACTGAAGCTTTCTTT.

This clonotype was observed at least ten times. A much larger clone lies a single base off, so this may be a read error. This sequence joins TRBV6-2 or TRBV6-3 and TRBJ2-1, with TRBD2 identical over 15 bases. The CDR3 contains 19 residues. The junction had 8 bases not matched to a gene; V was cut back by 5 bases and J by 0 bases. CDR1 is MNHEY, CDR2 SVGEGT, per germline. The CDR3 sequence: CASSTGTSGRKSSYNEQFF. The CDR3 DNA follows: TGTGCCAGCAGTACCGGGACTAGCGGGAGGAAGAGCTCCTACAATGAGCAGTTCTTC.

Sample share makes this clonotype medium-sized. The DNA for the CDR3 is TGTGCCAGCAGTCACGGGGGGCTGGACGAGCAGTACTTC. It yields the protein CASSHGGLDEQYF. The chain carries TRBV12-3 or TRBV12-4 and TRBJ2-7, with a possible D match to TRBD2 (7 bases). V lost 5 bases and J 5 bases, leaving 13 bases between the germline ends. This CDR3 spans 13 amino acids.

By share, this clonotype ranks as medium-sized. This chain's CDR3 is CASSLRGPYEQYF. The DNA of the CDR3 is TGTGCCAGCAGTTTAAGGGGGCCCTACGAGCAGTACTTC. The chain couples TRBV28 to TRBJ2-7, with TRBD1 identical over 7 bases. In germline, CDR1 is MDHEN, CDR2 SYDVKM. The trim removed 2 bases at V and 2 bases at J, leaving 0 bases unmatched. The CDR3 loop spans 13 amino acids.

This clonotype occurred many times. CDR3 in amino acids: CSARVWASDREKLFF. The CDR3 coding sequence is TGCAGTGCTAGAGTTTGGGCCTCAGACAGGGAAAAACTGTTTTTT. The V call is TRBV20-1, the J call TRBJ1-4; D is possibly TRBD1 (6 bases). The CDR3 totals 15 residues. Germline V lookup: CDR1 DFQATT, CDR2 SNEGSKA (reference sequence). V lost 1 base, J lost 8 bases, and 17 bases lay in between.